These 29 T cell receptor beta chains originate from one sample sequenced in a study of blood T cell repertoires in COVID-19. Method: immunoSEQ multiplex PCR; TCRdb's copy keeps in-frame clones and lacks some. The sample includes roughly 99,000 clones, about 90% seen only once; the top ten take roughly 1.2%. Specimen: peripheral blood. These TCRs come from a woman aged 25 to 39 with acute or convalescent COVID-19.

This rearrangement joins TRBV7-2 to TRBJ1-1; no definite D call. Germline V CDR1 and CDR2: SGHTA, FQGNSA. The V gene lost 2 bases and the J gene lost 2 bases, with 12 bases spanning the gap. The CDR3 totals 15 residues. CDR3 region: CASSLREAINTEAFF. The CDR3 DNA is TGTGCCAGCAGCTTAAGGGAGGCTATTAACACTGAAGCTTTCTTT.

The chain joins TRBV6-2 or TRBV6-3 to TRBJ1-1; D is undetermined. Trimming removed 6 bases at V and 2 bases at J, with 7 bases between. The CDR3 extends over 12 amino acids. Germline V gene data show CDR1 as MNHEY and CDR2 as SVGEGT. The CDR3 loop is CASSRANTEAFF. In DNA, the CDR3 is TGTGCCAGCAGCCGCGCAAACACTGAAGCTTTCTTT.

V and J are TRBV25-1 and TRBJ2-1, with 7 bases fitting TRBD1. The J segment lost 4 bases and the V segment lost 1 base, leaving 4 bases of the junction unmatched. Germline V gene sequence: CDR1 MGHDK, CDR2 SYGVNS. The CDR3 runs to 15 residues. This chain's CDR3 is CASSEFRGQYNEQFF. CDR3 nucleotide sequence: TGTGCCAGCAGTGAATTTAGGGGGCAATACAATGAGCAGTTCTTC.

This rearrangement joins TRBV11-3 to TRBJ2-7; 10 bases line up with TRBD2. Germline V gene lookup returns CDR1 SGHNT and CDR2 YENEEA. The trim removed 1 base at V and 6 bases at J, leaving 12 bases unmatched. CDR3 length: 17 amino acids. CDR3: CASSLVSLAGEAAEQYF. Written as DNA, the CDR3 is TGTGCCAGCAGCTTAGTTAGCCTAGCGGGAGAAGCCGCCGAGCAGTACTTC.

The count of this clone is one. The chain recombines TRBV28 with TRBJ2-7, with D tentatively TRBD2 (6 bases). The CDR3 contains 14 residues. The germline CDR1 and CDR2 sequences are MDHEN and SYDVKM. The V end was cut by 7 bases, the J end by 3 bases, with 16 bases between. The CDR3, as DNA: TGTGCCAGCACCTTGGAGGAGGGGTACTACGAGCAGTACTTC. As protein: CASTLEEGYYEQYF.

The gene calls are TRBV12-5 and TRBJ1-1; 9 bases map to TRBD1. Trimming removed 2 bases from V and 1 base from J; junction bases left unmatched: 8. Per the germline V gene, CDR1 is LGHNT and CDR2 is FRNRAP. This CDR3 is 17 amino acids long. The CDR3 region has the DNA TGTGCTAGTGGTTTGAGAACCGGACAGGGGTCGAACACTGAAGCTTTCTTT. Translated: CASGLRTGQGSNTEAFF.

This clone was observed a few times. The chain has TRBV5-1 and TRBJ1-4; D is unclear. V gave up 4 bases and J gave up 11 bases, with 18 bases separating them. Germline assignment: CDR1 SGHRS and CDR2 YFSETQ. This CDR3 contains 14 residues. The CDR3 spells CASSVDGGPGKLFF. The CDR3, as DNA: TGCGCCAGCAGCGTCGATGGTGGCCCGGGGAAACTGTTTTTT.

The genes are TRBV7-9 and TRBJ2-1; TRBD2 matches 10 bases. The junction had 11 bases not matched to a gene; V was cut back by 4 bases and J by 5 bases. CDR1 is SEHNR, CDR2 FQNEAQ, per germline (reference sequence). CDR3 length equals 17 residues. This chain's CDR3 is CASSSALAGGPHNEQFF. The CDR3 DNA reads TGTGCCAGCAGCTCGGCCTTAGCGGGAGGCCCCCACAATGAGCAGTTCTTC.

This chain links TRBV27 with TRBJ1-4; TRBD1 might be the D (6 bases). Germline V gene sequence: CDR1 MNHEY, CDR2 SMNVEV (reference sequence). This CDR3 has 14 residues. Trimming left V 5 bases short and J 3 bases short, with 10 bases between. This chain's CDR3 is CASSRDTSNEKLFF. The CDR3 region has the DNA TGTGCCAGCAGTAGGGACACCTCTAATGAAAAACTGTTTTTT.

This clone has just one count. V is TRBV30 and J is TRBJ2-2; D possibly corresponds to TRBD1 (5 bases). The V end lost 1 base, the J end lost 1 base, and 10 bases lay between the germline ends. The germline V gene encodes CDR1 GTSNPN and CDR2 SVGIG (reference sequence). The CDR3 has 15 amino acids. CDR3 DNA sequence: TGTGCCTGGAGTGGGGGCAGCCAGAACACCGGGGAGCTGTTTTTT. Encoded protein: CAWSGGSQNTGELFF.

A few counts support this clone. The V gene is TRBV5-1, the J gene TRBJ2-7; 7 nucleotides line up with TRBD1. From germline, CDR1 is SGHRS and CDR2 YFSETQ. The V segment lost 4 bases and the J segment 12 bases; nucleotides outside the gene matches: 19. The length of the CDR3 is 15 residues. The CDR3 nucleotides read TGCGCCAGCAGCCCGGACGTGTCGGACGGGACAGTGAGGTACTTC. This sequence encodes CASSPDVSDGTVRYF.

The gene calls are TRBV19 and TRBJ2-1; 14 nucleotides align to TRBD2. The V gene end was trimmed by 4 bases and the J gene end by 9 bases; junction bases not matched to a gene: 8. Germline-derived CDR1 and CDR2 are LNHDA and SQIVND (reference sequence). This CDR3 contains 16 residues. The DNA of the CDR3 is TGTGCCAGTAGTACCCGACTAGCGGGAGGGTCGGTTGAGCAGTTCTTC. Its translation: CASSTRLAGGSVEQFF.

The chain joins TRBV24-1 to TRBJ2-1; 16 bases are shared with TRBD2. The CDR3 consists of 18 residues. Germline V lookup: CDR1 KGHDR, CDR2 SFDVKD. The trim removed 2 bases at V and 2 bases at J, leaving 2 bases unmatched. The CDR3 spells CATSDSGTSGRAYNEQFF. CDR3 sequence (DNA): TGTGCCACCAGTGATTCGGGGACTAGCGGGAGGGCCTACAATGAGCAGTTCTTC.

The V call is TRBV10-3, the J call TRBJ2-2; 12 nucleotides align to TRBD2. The CDR3 spans 15 residues. Trimming took 8 bases from V and 4 from J; bases not matched to a gene: 5. CDR1 and CDR2 (germline): ENHRY, SYGVKD. CDR3 in DNA: TGTGCCATCCCTTCGACTAGCGGGAGCACCGGGGAGCTGTTTTTT. This sequence encodes CAIPSTSGSTGELFF.

The rearrangement links TRBV18 to TRBJ1-5, with 7 bases lining up with TRBD1. V trimming: 0 bases; J trimming: 3 bases; junction bases outside the gene matches: 11. Per the germline V gene, CDR1 is KGHSH and CDR2 is LQKENI. The CDR3 contains 18 residues. The CDR3 DNA follows: TGTGCCAGCTCACCACCGGGGACGGCAGGGGGATACAATCAGCCCCAGCATTTT. It is translated as CASSPPGTAGGYNQPQHF.

The chain is built from TRBV28 and TRBJ1-6, with D maybe TRBD1 (6 bases). CDR1 is MDHEN, CDR2 SYDVKM, per germline. Trimming took 6 bases from V and 8 from J, leaving 11 bases between them. This CDR3 is built from 13 residues. The CDR3 loop is CASSRDTDSPLHF. DNA for the CDR3: TGTGCCAGCAGCCGGGACACAGATTCACCCCTCCACTTT.

The chain has TRBV19 and TRBJ1-4, with TRBD1 identical over 9 bases. This CDR3 is 15 amino acids long. From germline, CDR1 is LNHDA and CDR2 SQIVND (reference sequence). Trimming at V came to 10 bases and at J to 8 bases, leaving 14 bases not matched to a gene. CDR3 protein: CATGSTGTGNEKLFF. CDR3 nucleotides: TGTGCCACCGGCTCAACCGGGACAGGGAACGAAAAACTGTTTTTT.

Within the sample, this clone is medium-sized. The gene calls are TRBV5-1 and TRBJ2-7; D is perhaps TRBD1 (5 bases). Trimming cost V 0 bases and J 2 bases, with 12 bases left between them. The CDR3 runs 15 residues. Germline CDR1 and CDR2: SGHRS and YFSETQ. This chain's CDR3 is CASSLGGLGPYEQYF. CDR3 nucleotide sequence: TGCGCCAGCAGCTTGGGGGGCTTAGGCCCCTACGAGCAGTACTTC.

The chain links TRBV18 to TRBJ1-1; no definite D call. Germline CDR1 KGHSH, CDR2 LQKENI. Trimming took 0 bases from V and 6 from J, leaving 8 bases between them. The CDR3 is 13 residues long. The CDR3 DNA reads as TGTGCCAGCTCACCACCGAGTTCCCCTGAAGCTTTCTTT. As protein: CASSPPSSPEAFF.

This chain joins TRBV4-1 and TRBJ2-3, with 7 bases matching TRBD1. V lost 4 bases to trimming and J lost 4 bases; unmatched junction nucleotides: 5. CDR1 and CDR2 from the germline V gene are MGHRA and YSYEKL. This CDR3 comprises 14 residues. This CDR3 is CASSRGQAPDTQYF. As DNA, the CDR3 is TGCGCCAGCAGCCGAGGACAGGCCCCAGATACGCAGTATTTT.

This chain uses TRBV9 with TRBJ2-2; TRBD1 might be the D (6 bases). Germline values: CDR1 SGDLS, CDR2 YYNGEE. The CDR3 consists of 16 residues. Trimming stripped 3 bases from V and 6 bases from J, with 18 bases between. The CDR3 sequence: CASSENRDKGAGELFF. DNA of the CDR3: TGTGCCAGCAGCGAGAACCGGGACAAAGGGGCCGGGGAGCTGTTTTTT.

The chain joins TRBV5-4 to TRBJ2-7; D ambiguous. Germline-derived CDR1 and CDR2 are SGHNT and YYREEE (reference sequence). CDR3 length: 16 residues. V lost 1 base to trimming and J lost 0 bases, with 14 bases between them. This CDR3 reads CASSLSPRLSSYEQYF. DNA of the CDR3: TGTGCCAGCAGCTTGTCACCGAGACTCAGCTCCTACGAGCAGTACTTC.

V usage is TRBV3-1 (or the pseudogene TRBV3-2) and J usage is TRBJ1-2, with no clear D. CDR3 length: 15 residues. Germline CDR1 reads LGHDT; CDR2 reads YNNKEL (reference sequence). The V end lost 2 bases, the J end lost 4 bases, and 14 bases lay between the germline ends. CDR3 loop: CASSQRTALPYGYTF. CDR3 sequence (DNA): TGTGCCAGCAGCCAAAGAACAGCCTTACCCTATGGCTACACCTTC.

CDR3: CASSFSGVSYGYTF. Here the CDR3 DNA reads TGTGCCAGCAGTTTCTCAGGGGTCTCTTATGGCTACACCTTC. The chain is built from TRBV28 and TRBJ1-2; the D gene is possibly TRBD1 (6 bases). V lost 3 bases and J lost 5, with 13 bases in between. CDR1 and CDR2 from the germline V gene are MDHEN and SYDVKM. This CDR3 contains 14 residues.

V gene TRBV11-3 combines with J gene TRBJ2-1; D remains unclear. The CDR3 runs 13 residues. Germline V gene data show CDR1 as SGHNT and CDR2 as YENEEA. The ends were cut back, 1 base at V and 7 bases at J, with 8 bases in the middle. The CDR3 here is CASSLGLTNEQFF. The DNA for the CDR3 is TGTGCCAGCAGCTTAGGCCTCACTAATGAGCAGTTCTTC.

The chain combines TRBV28 with TRBJ1-1; TRBD1 matches 11 bases. V shed 8 bases, J shed 6 bases, and the junction held 20 bases outside the gene matches. This CDR3 is built from 18 residues. CDR1 MDHEN and CDR2 SYDVKM come from the germline V gene. In nucleotides, the CDR3 is TGTGCCAGCGGAAGTGGCTTCGGGACAGGGGGTGTGGGGGCTGAAGCTTTCTTT. This translates into CASGSGFGTGGVGAEAFF.

The rearrangement links TRBV18 to TRBJ1-5; no definite D call. Trimming removed 3 bases at V and 0 bases at J, with 6 bases between. This CDR3 is 14 amino acids long. Germline CDR1 and CDR2: KGHSH and LQKENI. The CDR3 sequence is CASSPRDSNQPQHF. The DNA of the CDR3 is TGTGCCAGCTCACCCCGGGATAGCAATCAGCCCCAGCATTTT. The whole variable domain, remainder taken from reference TRBV18 and TRBJ1-5, is NAGVMQNPRHLVRRRGQEARLRCSPMKGHSHVYWYRQLPEEGLKFMVYLQKENIIDESGMPKERFSAEFPKEGPSILRIQQVVRGDSAAYFCASSPRDSNQPQHFGDGTRLSIL.

The CDR3 DNA sequence: TGTGCCACCAGTGATTTCAACGCGGGGGGCCGCACCGGGGAGCTGTTTTTT. It specifies CATSDFNAGGRTGELFF. This chain uses TRBV24-1 with TRBJ2-2; TRBD2 aligns across 8 bases. The CDR3 is made up of 17 amino acids. The V and J ends lost 1 base and 4 bases, in that order; junction bases with no gene match: 7. The germline gives CDR1 KGHDR, CDR2 SFDVKD.

The chain has TRBV27 and TRBJ1-1; TRBD1 agrees at 7 bases. CDR3 length equals 13 residues. Trimming removed 6 bases from V and 6 bases from J; junction bases left unmatched: 7. Germline assignment: CDR1 MNHEY and CDR2 SMNVEV (reference sequence). In DNA form, the CDR3 reads TGTGCCAGCAGATCGGGGGACAGAGCTGAAGCTTTCTTT. Translated: CASRSGDRAEAFF.